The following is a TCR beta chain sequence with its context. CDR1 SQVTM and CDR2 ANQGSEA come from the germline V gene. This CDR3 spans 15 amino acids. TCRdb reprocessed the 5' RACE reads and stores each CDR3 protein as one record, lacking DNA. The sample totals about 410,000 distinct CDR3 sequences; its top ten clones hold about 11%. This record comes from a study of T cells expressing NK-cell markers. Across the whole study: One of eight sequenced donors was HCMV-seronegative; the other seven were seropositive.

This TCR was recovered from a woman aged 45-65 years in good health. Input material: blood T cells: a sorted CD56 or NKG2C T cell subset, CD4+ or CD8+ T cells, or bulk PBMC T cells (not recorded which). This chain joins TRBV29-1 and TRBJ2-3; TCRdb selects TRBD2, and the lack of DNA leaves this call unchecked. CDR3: CSVVATNLRTDTQYF.